These T cell receptor beta chains were read from a single sample in a study of blood T cell repertoires in COVID-19. TCRdb's copy holds only in-frame clones and misses some; the assay was immunoSEQ multiplex PCR. In the table there are approximately 330,000 clones, 80% to 90% of which are singletons. The sample taken for sequencing was PBMCs or T cells enriched from blood (not recorded which). The receptors originated from a woman aged 40 to 49 with acute COVID-19. CDR3s include the opening cysteine and the closing phenylalanine or tryptophan. D genes are given only for firm matches. Clone size is given for some rows only: seen once, a few or many times, or a class if the clone is expanded.

- | TRBJ2-3 | - | TRBV9 | TGTGCCAGCAGCGTAGCGGGGGGGCCAGGGGGAGATACGCAGTATTTT | CASSVAGGPGGDTQYF
- | TRBJ2-7 | - | TRBV3-1/TRBV3-2 | TGTGCCAGCAGCCAAGAGTCAGTTAGTGGGCGGTGGACTGAGCAGTACTTC | CASSQESVSGRWTEQYF
- | TRBJ1-4 | - | TRBV7-6 | TGTGCCAGCAGCTTCGCGGGGGAGGTGAATGAAAAACTGTTTTTT | CASSFAGEVNEKLFF
- | TRBJ2-1 | - | TRBV2 | TGTGCCAGCAGTGAGTCGGCGACGGGAGAGCAGTTCTTC | CASSESATGEQFF
- | TRBJ1-2 | - | TRBV19 | TGTGCCAGTAGTTCGGGGGAGCATGGCTACACCTTC | CASSSGEHGYTF
- | TRBJ2-2 | TRBD1 | TRBV18 | TGTGCCAGCTCACAACAGGGGATTTCGAACACCGGGGAGCTGTTTTTT | CASSQQGISNTGELFF
- | TRBJ2-1 | TRBD1 | TRBV5-4 | TGTGCCAGCAGCTCTGGTCCGCCAGGACAGGGGAGAAATGAGCAGTTCTTC | CASSSGPPGQGRNEQFF
- | TRBJ1-2 | - | TRBV9 | TGTGCCAGCAGCGTTTCGAGTTATGGCTACACCTTC | CASSVSSYGYTF
- | TRBJ2-2 | - | TRBV11-3 | TGTGCCAGCAGCAAGGACAGCCTGAACACCGGGGAGCTGTTTTTT | CASSKDSLNTGELFF
- | TRBJ2-3 | TRBD2 | TRBV28 | TGTGCCAGCAGTTTATACCCTAGCGGAGGCACAGATACGCAGTATTTT | CASSLYPSGGTDTQYF
- | TRBJ2-3 | - | TRBV4-2 | TGTGCCAGCACCGTTTCAGCTAGCGGCACAGATACGCAGTATTTT | CASTVSASGTDTQYF
- | TRBJ2-7 | - | TRBV6-1 | TGTGCCAGCAGTGACAGCTCCTACGAGCAGTACTTC | CASSDSSYEQYF
- | TRBJ1-1 | - | TRBV27 | TGTGCCAGCAGTTTAAATTCATCTCCCGAGGTTGCTTTCTTT | CASSLNSSPEVAFF
- | TRBJ1-6 | - | TRBV2 | TGTGCCAGCAGGACACAACAGGGAACTAATTCACCCCTCCACTTT | CASRTQQGTNSPLHF
once | TRBJ2-2 | TRBD2 | TRBV19 | TGTGCCAGTCTCTCCACTAGCGGGGGTCTCACCGGGGAGCTGTTTTTT | CASLSTSGGLTGELFF
- | TRBJ1-3 | - | TRBV5-1 | TGCGCCAGCACCCCAGACCTCCAGGACAGTAGCTCTGGAAACACCATATATTTT | CASTPDLQDSSSGNTIYF
few | TRBJ2-7 | - | TRBV14 | TGTGCCAGCAGCCAAGGGGGCATCTACAGCTCCTACGAGCAGTACTTC | CASSQGGIYSSYEQYF
- | TRBJ1-1 | - | TRBV12-5 | TGTGCTAGTGGTCTTTCCCCTAATTTGGCTGAAGCTTTCTTT | CASGLSPNLAEAFF
- | TRBJ2-7 | TRBD1 | TRBV19 | TGTGCCAGTAGCCCGGGACAGACCTACGAGCAGTACTTC | CASSPGQTYEQYF
- | TRBJ1-2 | TRBD1 | TRBV2 | TGTGCCAGCAGGGGGACAGGAACGATACAATACTATGGCTACACCTTC | CASRGTGTIQYYGYTF
- | TRBJ2-3 | - | TRBV4-1 | TGCGCCAGCAGCCAACTTATCCCCACAGATACGCAGTATTTT | CASSQLIPTDTQYF
- | TRBJ1-1 | - | TRBV30 | TGTGCCCGGAAACGGCCCCAGGGGTACATGAACACTGAAGCTTTCTTT | CARKRPQGYMNTEAFF